One and the same sample provided the 27 T cell receptor beta chains below, sequenced in a study of esophageal squamous cell carcinoma under preoperative chemotherapy. Time point defined: after preoperative PTX-NDP chemotherapy. A single record per CDR3 protein comes from TCRdb applying MiXCR to the PCR reads. This sample has almost 9,500 distinct CDR3 sequences, with approximately 50% found just once. Collection of the sample occurred from a patient given preoperative chemotherapy. The receptors come from a human donor with esophageal squamous cell carcinoma. The donor label of this sample is uncertain.

CDR3 region: CASSGLGIAEDNEQYF. The CDR3 nucleotides read TGTGCCAGCAGCGGCCTCGGGATAGCGGAAGACAATGAGCAGTACTTC. V is TRBV9 and J is TRBJ2-5; perhaps TRBD2 as D (6 bases). Germline V gives CDR1 SGDLS, CDR2 YYNGEE. V lost 3 bases and J lost 11, with 26 bases in between. The CDR3 loop spans 16 amino acids.

This clonotype was detected ten times or more. The chain is built from TRBV12-3 or TRBV12-4 and TRBJ1-4; TRBD1 matches at 11 bases. The CDR3 covers 15 residues. Trimming removed 5 bases from V and 7 bases from J; junction bases left unmatched: 6. This chain's CDR3 is CASSEDRGRVEKLFF. CDR3 sequence (DNA): TGTGCCAGCAGTGAGGACAGGGGGCGGGTTGAAAAACTGTTTTTT.

This clonotype appeared a few times. This chain uses TRBV6-1 with TRBJ2-5, with D uncertain. CDR1 MNHNS and CDR2 SASEGT come from the germline V gene. Trimming stripped 4 bases from V and 2 bases from J, with 11 bases between. The CDR3 is 14 residues long. The CDR3 here is CASSVDWQQETQYF. Here the CDR3 DNA reads TGTGCCAGCAGTGTGGATTGGCAGCAAGAGACCCAGTACTTC.

This clonotype showed up just a few times. This chain connects TRBV6-1 to TRBJ2-2, with a weak D call TRBD1 (5 bases). Germline-derived CDR1 and CDR2 are MNHNS and SASEGT. This CDR3 region has 13 residues. Between the trimmed V and J ends, which lost 8 bases and 4 bases, there was a span of 11 bases. As DNA, the CDR3 is TGTGCCAGCGGTCAGGGTAGCACCGGGGAGCTGTTTTTT. Translating it yields CASGQGSTGELFF.

The chain combines TRBV6-1 with TRBJ2-3, with D tentatively TRBD1 (6 bases). The ends were cut back, 3 bases at V and 11 bases at J, with 21 bases in the middle. There are 15 residues in the CDR3. Germline V CDR1 and CDR2: MNHNS, SASEGT. CDR3 sequence reads: CASSEGPGAADMQYF. The CDR3 DNA follows: TGTGCCAGCAGTGAGGGGCCAGGGGCCGCAGACATGCAGTATTTT.

This chain uses TRBV6-1 with TRBJ2-5; possibly TRBD2 for D (6 bases). V lost 1 base to trimming and J lost 4 bases, with 13 bases between them. This CDR3 has 15 amino acids. CDR1 and CDR2 from the germline V gene are MNHNS and SASEGT. The CDR3 is CASSEGGGGPETQYF. The CDR3 DNA is TGTGCCAGCAGTGAAGGTGGAGGAGGGCCAGAGACCCAGTACTTC.

In its sample, this clonotype was seen a few times. The rearrangement uses TRBV6-1 and TRBJ2-2; 8 nucleotides align to TRBD1. The CDR3 sequence is 15 residues long. Germline values: CDR1 MNHNS, CDR2 SASEGT. J gave up 3 bases and V 8 bases, and 8 bases lay outside the gene matches. The CDR3 region is CASVTGTGYTGELFF. CDR3 in DNA: TGTGCCAGCGTAACCGGGACAGGTTACACCGGGGAGCTGTTTTTT.

Ten or more counts support this clonotype. The rearrangement uses TRBV6-1 and TRBJ2-1; TRBD2 matches 15 bases. The CDR3 has 18 amino acids. Germline V gene lookup returns CDR1 MNHNS and CDR2 SASEGT. The V and J ends lost 6 bases and 0 bases, in that order; junction bases with no gene match: 6. CDR3 sequence reads: CASSKGTSGGSSYNEQFF. In DNA form, the CDR3 reads TGTGCCAGCAGCAAAGGGACTAGCGGGGGGAGCTCCTACAATGAGCAGTTCTTC.

This clonotype qualifies as medium-sized. The gene calls are TRBV11-3 and TRBJ2-3; 7 nucleotides agree with TRBD1. Germline values: CDR1 SGHNT, CDR2 YENEEA. CDR3 length: 14 amino acids. Unmatched junction bases numbered 2, after V lost 3 bases and J lost 2 bases. The CDR3 region has the DNA TGTGCCAGCAGCTTCGGGACAGCCACAGATACGCAGTATTTT. Residues: CASSFGTATDTQYF.

Many counts were recorded for this clonotype. This chain joins TRBV11-3 and TRBJ1-4; the D is unclear. The V and J ends lost 1 base and 0 bases respectively, with 12 bases between them. The CDR3 contains 17 residues. The V gene's germline CDR1 is SGHNT and CDR2 YENEEA. CDR3 in DNA: TGTGCCAGCAGCTTAGGGCGGGCGGTAGCAACTAATGAAAAACTGTTTTTT. Translated, it gives CASSLGRAVATNEKLFF. Based on the CDR3 plus reference TRBV11-3 and TRBJ1-4, the full variable domain is EAGVVQSPRYKIIEKKQPVAFWCNPISGHNTLYWYLQNLGQGPELLIRYENEEAVDDSQLPKDRFSAERLKGVDSTLKIQPAELGDSAVYLCASSLGRAVATNEKLFFGSGTQLSVL.

By share, this clonotype counts as medium-sized. This chain uses TRBV12-3 or TRBV12-4 with TRBJ1-1, with TRBD1 matching over 7 bases. This CDR3 region has 18 residues. The junction had 14 bases not matched to a gene; V was cut back by 4 bases and J by 0 bases. DNA for the CDR3: TGTGCCAGCAGTTCCCTGGGGACAGCTAAGGGTGTGAACACTGAAGCTTTCTTT. This gives the protein CASSSLGTAKGVNTEAFF.

This clonotype was seen at least ten times. The V call is TRBV6-1, the J call TRBJ1-5; a possible D gene is TRBD1 (5 bases). V shed 5 bases and J shed 0 bases, with 11 bases lying between them. CDR3 length: 15 residues. Per germline, CDR1 MNHNS and CDR2 SASEGT. The DNA of the CDR3 is TGTGCCAGCAGTCTTGACAGACATAGCAATCAGCCCCAGCATTTT. Translating it yields CASSLDRHSNQPQHF.

This clonotype was counted a single time. This chain joins TRBV6-2 or TRBV6-3 and TRBJ2-3; 8 nucleotides line up with TRBD2. With 7 bases clipped from V and 11 bases from J, the junction kept 14 bases outside the gene matches. The CDR3 sequence is 14 residues long. The germline gives CDR1 MNHEY, CDR2 SVGEGT. For the CDR3, the DNA is TGTGCCAGCACCCCCAGGGTCGGGGGGGACGAGCAGTATTTT. It translates to CASTPRVGGDEQYF.

This clonotype was detected ten times or more. The chain links TRBV6-4 to TRBJ2-1; 9 bases match TRBD2. Germline CDR1 is MRHNA and CDR2 is SNTAGT. CDR3 length equals 15 residues. The V gene end was trimmed by 4 bases and the J gene end by 10 bases; junction bases not matched to a gene: 11. This CDR3 reads CASSGPSGKAYEQFF. The CDR3 nucleotides read TGTGCCAGCAGTGGCCCTAGCGGGAAAGCCTACGAGCAGTTCTTC.

This clonotype was counted ten times or more. The V call is TRBV19, the J call TRBJ1-1; tentatively, D is TRBD1 (6 bases). Trimming removed 3 bases from V and 5 bases from J, with 16 bases in between. CDR1 is LNHDA, CDR2 SQIVND, per germline (reference sequence). This CDR3 has 15 amino acids. The CDR3 loop reads CASSIIGSGATEAFF. CDR3 sequence (DNA): TGTGCCAGTAGTATTATTGGCTCAGGGGCGACTGAAGCTTTCTTT.

V gene TRBV3-1 combines with J gene TRBJ2-5, with 13 bases aligning to TRBD2. The ends lost 1 base at V and 5 bases at J; junction bases unmatched: 13. The germline gives CDR1 LGHDT, CDR2 YNNKEL (reference sequence). The CDR3 runs to 19 residues. CDR3 nucleotides: TGTGCCAGCAGCCAAGCGACTAGCGGGAGGACCCAAAGCAGGGAGACCCAGTACTTC. It yields the protein CASSQATSGRTQSRETQYF.

This chain joins TRBV6-1 and TRBJ2-5, with a tentative D call TRBD2 (5 bases). There are 13 residues in the CDR3. Trimming left V 6 bases short and J 1 base short, with 9 bases between. Germline-derived CDR1 and CDR2 are MNHNS and SASEGT. The CDR3 nucleotides are TGTGCCAGCAGGCCTAGCAGCCAAGAGACCCAGTACTTC. This sequence encodes CASRPSSQETQYF.

The chain links TRBV10-3 to TRBJ2-3; the match to TRBD2 covers 7 bases. The DNA end is more similar to TRBJ2-7, so the J call may be wrong. The CDR3 has 14 amino acids. The V gene's germline CDR1 is ENHRY and CDR2 SYGVKD. The CDR3 bases are TGTGCGGGGCGTGGGGGGGGTGACAAAGAGACGCAGTACTTC. This encodes CAGRGGGDKETQYF.

This clonotype was seen at least ten times. This chain joins TRBV2 and TRBJ2-1; 8 bases are a match to TRBD2. Germline-derived CDR1 and CDR2 are SNHLY and FYNNEI. CDR3 size: 15 residues. After removal of 4 bases from V and 7 bases from J, the junction contained 9 bases not matched to a gene. The CDR3: CASSASAGGLNEQFF. The CDR3 DNA follows: TGTGCCAGCAGTGCCAGCGCGGGAGGATTAAATGAGCAGTTCTTC.

The chain joins TRBV7-2 to TRBJ2-4, with D perhaps TRBD2 (7 bases). The germline V gene encodes CDR1 SGHTA and CDR2 FQGNSA. CDR3 size: 17 residues. V was pared by 5 bases and J by 13 bases, with 30 bases between. DNA of the CDR3: TGTGCCAGCAGCGCGGGGAGGGGGGGCGGTGACCAAGACACCCAGTACTTC. It codes for CASSAGRGGGDQDTQYF.

This clonotype showed up just once. The chain has TRBV4-2 and TRBJ2-7; 9 nucleotides match TRBD2. The germline CDR1 and CDR2 sequences are LGHNA and YNFKEQ. This CDR3 is 17 amino acids long. J gave up 3 bases and V 0 bases, and 9 bases lay outside the gene matches. The CDR3 nucleotides are TGTGCCAGCAGCCAAGATCGGCTAGCGGGATTATACTACGAGCAGTACTTC. Translated: CASSQDRLAGLYYEQYF.

This clonotype appeared once. The chain employs TRBV5-1 and TRBJ1-1, with D tentatively TRBD1 (6 bases). The CDR3 covers 13 residues. Germline V gene sequence: CDR1 SGHRS, CDR2 YFSETQ. V gave up 3 bases and J gave up 1 base, with 7 bases separating them. In DNA, the CDR3 is TGCGCCAGCAGCTGGACAGCGAACACTGAAGCTTTCTTT. As protein: CASSWTANTEAFF.

In this sample, this clonotype turned up many times. The chain employs TRBV11-3 and TRBJ2-1; weak D call: TRBD2 (6 bases). V was shortened by 5 bases and J by 13 bases, with 21 bases between the two germline ends. Per the germline V gene, CDR1 is SGHNT and CDR2 is YENEEA. CDR3 length equals 14 residues. CDR3 residues: CASSPRTKTETQFF. CDR3 DNA sequence: TGTGCCAGCAGCCCCCGGACTAAAACGGAGACCCAGTTCTTC.

The CDR3: CASSSRRESLNEQYF. In DNA, the CDR3 is TGTGCCAGTAGTTCTCGGCGGGAGTCCCTTAATGAGCAGTACTTC. The chain joins TRBV19 to TRBJ2-4; 7 positions match TRBD2. The CDR3 totals 15 residues. Germline trimming cut 5 bases from V and 13 bases from J; bases unmatched to any gene: 17. Germline V gives CDR1 LNHDA, CDR2 SQIVND (reference sequence).

This clonotype was recorded at least ten times. The rearrangement links TRBV6-1 to TRBJ1-1; 7 bases fit TRBD1. Germline CDR1 and CDR2: MNHNS and SASEGT. The CDR3 runs to 14 residues. Losses at the gene ends were 4 bases for V and 1 base for J; bases not matched to a gene: 3. CDR3 residues: CASSARDRNTEAFF. The CDR3 DNA reads as TGTGCCAGCAGTGCCCGGGACAGGAACACTGAAGCTTTCTTT.

The chain uses TRBV7-2 and TRBJ2-3, with TRBD2 matching over 7 bases. Germline V CDR1 and CDR2: SGHTA, FQGNSA. The V gene end was trimmed by 3 bases and the J gene end by 2 bases; junction bases not matched to a gene: 2. The CDR3 is made up of 14 amino acids. The CDR3 here is CASSFGGSTDTQYF. The CDR3 nucleotides read TGTGCCAGCAGCTTCGGGGGGTCCACAGATACGCAGTATTTT.

On this clonotype: A junction end diverges from the germline sequence, so it may reflect a read error. As DNA, the CDR3 is TGTGCGAGTACCGGGGCCCGCGGGGCAGATACGCAGTATTTC. Translated, it gives CASTGARGADTQYF. The V call is TRBV6-1, the J call TRBJ2-3; the D gene is possibly TRBD2 (6 bases). The CDR3 sequence is 14 residues long. The germline CDR1 and CDR2 sequences are MNHNS and SASEGT.